This T cell receptor beta chain emerged from a study of T cell changes during pregnancy in multiple sclerosis. V shed 5 bases and J shed 0 bases, with 14 bases lying between them. Germline values: CDR1 LNHDA, CDR2 SQIVND (reference sequence). The CDR3 length is 16 residues. Measured with immunoSEQ multiplex PCR; TCRdb has only the in-frame clones, and not every one. The sample includes 35,000 to 45,000 clones, roughly 93% seen only once; the top ten take about 0.41%. The sample consisted of CD4+ T cells from peripheral blood mononuclear cells, taken in the first trimester of pregnancy. This chain uses TRBV19 with TRBJ2-4; D perhaps matches TRBD1 (6 bases). The clonotype was recovered from a female donor with multiple sclerosis, enrolled in a pregnancy study. Here the CDR3 reads CASSPGQLLAKNIQYF. The DNA for the CDR3 is TGTGCCAGTAGTCCCGGACAGCTTCTAGCCAAAAACATTCAGTACTTC.